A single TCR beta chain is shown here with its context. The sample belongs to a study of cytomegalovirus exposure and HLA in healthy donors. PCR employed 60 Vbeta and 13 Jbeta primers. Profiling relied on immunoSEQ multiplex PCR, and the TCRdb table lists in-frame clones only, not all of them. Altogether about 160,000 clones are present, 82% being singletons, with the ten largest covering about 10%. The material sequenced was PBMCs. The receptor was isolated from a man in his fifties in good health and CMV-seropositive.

CDR3 residues: CASGKRTANTGELFF. DNA for the CDR3: TGTGCCAGCGGGAAAAGGACAGCGAACACCGGGGAGCTGTTTTTT. The chain links TRBV28 to TRBJ2-2; the D gene is possibly TRBD1 (6 bases). The CDR3 consists of 15 residues. Trimming pared 8 bases from V and 0 bases from J, leaving 13 bases between. Per the germline V gene, CDR1 is MDHEN and CDR2 is SYDVKM.